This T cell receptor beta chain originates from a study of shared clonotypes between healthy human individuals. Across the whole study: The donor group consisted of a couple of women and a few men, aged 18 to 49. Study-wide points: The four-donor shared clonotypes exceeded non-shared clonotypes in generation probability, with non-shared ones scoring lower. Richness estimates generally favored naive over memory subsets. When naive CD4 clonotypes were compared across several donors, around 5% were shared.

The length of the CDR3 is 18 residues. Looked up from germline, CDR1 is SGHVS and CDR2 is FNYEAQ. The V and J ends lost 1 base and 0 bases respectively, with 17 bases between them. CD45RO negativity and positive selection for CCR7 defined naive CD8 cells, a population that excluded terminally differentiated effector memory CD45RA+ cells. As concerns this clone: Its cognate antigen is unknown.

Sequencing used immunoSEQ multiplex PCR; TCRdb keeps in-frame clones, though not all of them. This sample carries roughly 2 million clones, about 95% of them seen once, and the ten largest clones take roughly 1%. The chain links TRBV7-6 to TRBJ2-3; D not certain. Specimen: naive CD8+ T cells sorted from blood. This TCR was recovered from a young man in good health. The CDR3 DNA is TGTGCCAGCAGCTTAGAGATCGGGCAAGGTCTTAGCACAGATACGCAGTATTTT. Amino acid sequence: CASSLEIGQGLSTDTQYF.